Listed here are 30 T cell receptor beta chains from one sample, sequenced in a study of blood T cell repertoires in COVID-19. This table comes from immunoSEQ multiplex PCR, and its TCRdb copy is limited to in-frame clones, with some not included. The sample holds about 180,000 clones, approximately 89% seen once. The source material was peripheral blood. Receptors originate from a woman between 25 and 40 years old with acute or convalescent COVID-19.

The rearrangement uses TRBV5-1 and TRBJ1-5; D unresolved. Trimming took 0 bases from V and 3 from J, leaving 10 bases between them. CDR3 length: 15 amino acids. Germline V gives CDR1 SGHRS, CDR2 YFSETQ. The CDR3 DNA reads TGCGCCAGCAGCTTGGCCGGAGGTCACAATCAGCCCCAGCATTTT. It yields the protein CASSLAGGHNQPQHF.

This chain connects TRBV7-2 to TRBJ1-2; 9 bases match TRBD1. The CDR3 length is 14 residues. The V gene end was trimmed by 4 bases and the J gene end by 6 bases; junction bases not matched to a gene: 6. Germline V lookup: CDR1 SGHTA, CDR2 FQGNSA. CDR3 sequence (DNA): TGTGCCAGCAGCTCTTACAGGGGGCGTGATGGCTACACCTTC. Protein: CASSSYRGRDGYTF.

In its sample, this clone was seen a few times. This chain connects TRBV19 to TRBJ1-4; D is uncertain. The CDR3 has 14 amino acids. V lost 4 bases, J lost 7 bases, and 13 bases lay in between. CDR1 and CDR2 (germline): LNHDA, SQIVND (reference sequence). This CDR3 is CASSRNSEGEKLFF. In nucleotides, the CDR3 is TGTGCCAGTAGTAGAAACAGTGAAGGTGAAAAACTGTTTTTT.

The gene calls are TRBV5-1 and TRBJ2-3; 8 bases map to TRBD1. Looked up from germline, CDR1 is SGHRS and CDR2 is YFSETQ. This CDR3 spans 13 amino acids. Trimming at V came to 5 bases and at J to 4 bases, leaving 3 bases not matched to a gene. DNA for the CDR3: TGCGCCAGCAGAGCAGGGGGCTCAGATACGCAGTATTTT. As protein: CASRAGGSDTQYF.

This clone appeared a single time. This specimen includes other DNA sequences encoding the same CDR3. The genes are TRBV5-1 and TRBJ2-1; 11 nucleotides align to TRBD2. Trimming removed 4 bases from V and 0 bases from J; junction bases left unmatched: 3. The CDR3 is made up of 16 amino acids. CDR1 is SGHRS and CDR2 is YFSETQ in the germline V gene. In DNA form, the CDR3 reads TGCGCCAGCAGCCTTACTAGCGGGAGCTCCTACAATGAGCAGTTCTTC. Protein sequence: CASSLTSGSSYNEQFF.

CDR3 amino acids: CAISESQVNYGYTF. The CDR3 DNA sequence: TGTGCCATCAGTGAGTCGCAGGTTAACTATGGCTACACCTTC. V usage is TRBV10-3 and J usage is TRBJ1-2; D is uncertain. V lost 0 bases, J lost 1 base, and 6 bases lay in between. CDR3 length: 14 residues. Germline V gives CDR1 ENHRY, CDR2 SYGVKD.

CDR3 loop: CSVRDTAENEQFF. In nucleotides, the CDR3 is TGCAGCGTACGGGACACCGCTGAAAATGAGCAGTTCTTC. V is TRBV29-1 and J is TRBJ2-1, with a possible D match to TRBD1 (6 bases). Per germline, CDR1 SQVTM and CDR2 ANQGSEA. Trimming left V 6 bases short and J 7 bases short, with 16 bases between. CDR3 length equals 13 residues.

The chain combines TRBV5-1 with TRBJ2-5; D remains ambiguous. CDR1 is SGHRS and CDR2 is YFSETQ in the germline V gene. Trimming took off 4 bases at V and 1 base at J, with 11 bases between the two ends. CDR3 length: 14 amino acids. The DNA for the CDR3 is TGCGCCAGCAGCCCGTACGTCGGCCAAGAGACCCAGTACTTC. It translates to CASSPYVGQETQYF.

This sequence joins TRBV6-1 and TRBJ1-6; perhaps TRBD1 as D (6 bases). The CDR3 has 14 residues. Per the germline V gene, CDR1 is MNHNS and CDR2 is SASEGT. V was shortened by 3 bases and J by 18 bases, with 21 bases between the two germline ends. The DNA for the CDR3 is TGTGCCAGCAGTGATGGACAGCGGATAAGAGCTCCCCACTTT. Translated: CASSDGQRIRAPHF.

The chain carries TRBV12-3 or TRBV12-4 and TRBJ2-7, with D maybe TRBD1 (6 bases). V lost 3 bases and J lost 4, with 10 bases in between. The CDR3 has 13 residues. For the CDR3, the DNA is TGTGCCAGCAGTTTTGGCAGGGGATACGAGCAGTACTTC. Protein product: CASSFGRGYEQYF.

This rearrangement joins TRBV10-2 to TRBJ2-1, with a tentative D call TRBD2 (7 bases). The CDR3 loop spans 14 amino acids. Trimming pared 8 bases from V and 6 bases from J, leaving 17 bases between. From germline, CDR1 is WSHSY and CDR2 SAAADI. The chain's CDR3 is CASGAGALGNEQFF. The CDR3 bases are TGCGCCAGCGGGGCGGGGGCGTTGGGCAATGAGCAGTTCTTC.

The rearrangement links TRBV14 to TRBJ2-3; D unresolved. The CDR3 spans 10 residues. Trimming removed 8 bases at V and 4 bases at J, with 4 bases between. Per germline, CDR1 SGHDN and CDR2 FVKESK. CDR3 sequence reads: CASSSDTQYF. CDR3 nucleotide sequence: TGTGCCAGCTCTTCAGATACGCAGTATTTT.

The chain couples TRBV2 to TRBJ2-5; the D gene is possibly TRBD1 (6 bases). The germline V gene encodes CDR1 SNHLY and CDR2 FYNNEI. CDR3 length equals 12 residues. V was clipped by 4 bases and J by 4 bases, with 7 bases between them. CDR3 DNA sequence: TGTGCCAGCAGTGTGGGGGCAGAGACCCAGTACTTC. Its protein is CASSVGAETQYF. Looking up the rest from reference TRBV2 and TRBJ2-5 gives the full variable domain: EPEVTQTPSHQVTQMGQEVILRCVPISNHLYFYWYRQILGQKVEFLVSFYNNEISEKSEIFDDQFSVERPDGSNFTLKIRSTKLEDSAMYFCASSVGAETQYFGPGTRLLVL.

This sequence joins TRBV7-8 and TRBJ2-1; 7 bases are a match to TRBD2. The CDR3 totals 17 residues. Germline CDR1 reads SGHVS; CDR2 reads FQNEAQ. J was trimmed by 2 bases and V by 4 bases; bases with no gene match: 11. DNA of the CDR3: TGTGCCAGCAGCTCTTACGGCAGCGGGGATACCTACAATGAGCAGTTCTTC. This codes for CASSSYGSGDTYNEQFF.

The chain recombines TRBV2 with TRBJ2-1; TRBD1 might be the D (5 bases). CDR1 and CDR2 (germline): SNHLY, FYNNEI. The CDR3 totals 15 residues. Deletions cut 6 bases from V and 0 bases from J, with 12 bases between. As DNA, the CDR3 is TGTGCCAGCAGCAGGGCAAGAAGCTCCTACAATGAGCAGTTCTTC. Its protein is CASSRARSSYNEQFF. The variable domain in full, with the rest retrieved from reference TRBV2 and TRBJ2-1, is EPEVTQTPSHQVTQMGQEVILRCVPISNHLYFYWYRQILGQKVEFLVSFYNNEISEKSEIFDDQFSVERPDGSNFTLKIRSTKLEDSAMYFCASSRARSSYNEQFFGPGTRLTVL.

The chain carries TRBV25-1 and TRBJ1-4; a weak D match, TRBD1 (6 bases). The germline V gene encodes CDR1 MGHDK and CDR2 SYGVNS. V was pared by 3 bases and J by 3 bases, with 17 bases between. This CDR3 is built from 17 residues. The CDR3 DNA follows: TGTGCCAGCAGTGATTCTGGGGGGGCAGGGGCTAATGAAAAACTGTTTTTT. Its protein is CASSDSGGAGANEKLFF.

The V call is TRBV6-6, the J call TRBJ1-1; D not certain. The V gene lost 6 bases and the J gene lost 2 bases, with 7 bases spanning the gap. Germline CDR1 reads MNHNY; CDR2 reads SVGAGI (reference sequence). The CDR3 runs 12 residues. The CDR3 DNA reads as TGTGCCAGCAGACCTATAAACACTGAAGCTTTCTTT. It codes for CASRPINTEAFF.

The J gene is TRBJ1-2, the V gene TRBV6-1; unclear D gene. V lost 3 bases and J 3 bases, leaving 11 bases between the germline ends. The length of the CDR3 is 14 residues. Per the germline V gene, CDR1 is MNHNS and CDR2 is SASEGT. The CDR3: CASSDLLADYGYTF. DNA of the CDR3: TGTGCCAGCAGTGACCTTCTGGCGGACTATGGCTACACCTTC.

The V call is TRBV7-2, the J call TRBJ2-7; TRBD2 matches 10 bases. The J segment lost 4 bases and the V segment lost 1 base, leaving 7 bases of the junction unmatched. CDR3 length equals 16 residues. The germline gives CDR1 SGHTA, CDR2 FQGNSA. Here the CDR3 reads CASSLVVAGGQYEQYF. The CDR3 DNA reads TGTGCCAGCAGCTTAGTGGTAGCGGGAGGCCAATACGAGCAGTACTTC.

The chain couples TRBV27 to TRBJ1-6; D not resolved. V gave up 0 bases and J gave up 7 bases, with 10 bases separating them. The CDR3 is 15 amino acids. Germline V gives CDR1 MNHEY, CDR2 SMNVEV (reference sequence). The CDR3 spells CASSLSMRENSPLHF. CDR3 DNA sequence: TGTGCCAGCAGTTTATCGATGCGGGAGAATTCACCCCTCCACTTT.

This clone was seen just once. The V gene is TRBV25-1, the J gene TRBJ2-1, with D perhaps TRBD2 (5 bases). Trimming left V 7 bases short and J 0 bases short, with 13 bases between. This CDR3 comprises 15 residues. Germline values: CDR1 MGHDK, CDR2 SYGVNS. CDR3 protein: CASMESGSSYNEQFF. The CDR3 DNA reads TGTGCCAGCATGGAGAGCGGTAGCTCCTACAATGAGCAGTTCTTC.

The chain couples TRBV15 to TRBJ1-4; no definite D call. This CDR3 spans 17 amino acids. V gave up 0 bases and J gave up 8 bases, with 19 bases separating them. The germline V gene has CDR1 LNHNV and CDR2 YYDKDF (reference sequence). The CDR3 region has the DNA TGTGCCACCAGCAGAGATCCTCCCAGAATGGCCCCCGAAAAACTGTTTTTT. This gives the protein CATSRDPPRMAPEKLFF.

This clone was seen only once. The rearrangement uses TRBV11-3 and TRBJ2-1; D is unclear. Germline assignment: CDR1 SGHNT and CDR2 YENEEA. The CDR3 is made up of 13 amino acids. The germline V and J ends were trimmed by 2 bases and 10 bases, with 12 bases remaining between them. The CDR3 region is CASSLTFAQEQFF. CDR3 bases: TGTGCCAGCAGCTTAACATTCGCACAAGAGCAGTTCTTC.

J is TRBJ2-3 and V is TRBV29-1, with TRBD1 matching 8 bases. Germline V gives CDR1 SQVTM, CDR2 ANQGSEA. The CDR3 runs to 14 residues. Trimming at V came to 5 bases and at J to 2 bases, leaving 6 bases not matched to a gene. The CDR3 protein is CSVRQGPSTDTQYF. CDR3 DNA: TGCAGCGTTAGACAGGGGCCCTCCACAGATACGCAGTATTTT.

This clone was observed once. The V and J genes are TRBV6-2 or TRBV6-3 and TRBJ2-2; weak D call: TRBD1 (6 bases). This CDR3 spans 12 amino acids. Germline loops: CDR1 MNHEY, CDR2 SVGEGT. V lost 5 bases, J lost 10 bases, and 11 bases lay in between. CDR3 nucleotide sequence: TGTGCCAGCAGTCAGGGACACTCGGAGCTGTTTTTT. Translating it yields CASSQGHSELFF.

This chain joins TRBV9 and TRBJ2-1; D may be TRBD2 (6 bases). The CDR3 contains 15 residues. Per the germline V gene, CDR1 is SGDLS and CDR2 is YYNGEE. V was clipped by 4 bases and J by 9 bases, with 20 bases between them. As DNA, the CDR3 is TGTGCCAGCAGCTCATACCCCATAAGGAGGGCTGAGCAGTTCTTC. Encoded protein: CASSSYPIRRAEQFF.

This clone was counted a single time. The rearrangement uses TRBV5-1 and TRBJ2-5, with D tentatively TRBD1 (6 bases). CDR3 length: 15 amino acids. Germline CDR1 reads SGHRS; CDR2 reads YFSETQ. Trimming removed 6 bases from V and 3 bases from J, with 18 bases in between. The CDR3 loop reads CASTWTERFEETQYF. The CDR3 coding sequence is TGCGCCAGCACCTGGACAGAAAGATTCGAAGAGACCCAGTACTTC.

V and J are TRBV5-4 and TRBJ2-6; a possible D gene is TRBD2 (5 bases). Germline values: CDR1 SGHNT, CDR2 YYREEE (reference sequence). This CDR3 is 16 amino acids long. Trimming removed 0 bases at V and 0 bases at J, with 7 bases between. Here the CDR3 DNA reads TGTGCCAGCAGCTTGGAAACTAGCTCTGGGGCCAACGTCCTGACTTTC. Translating it yields CASSLETSSGANVLTF. The full variable domain, with the rest looked up from reference TRBV5-4 and TRBJ2-6, is ETGVTQSPTHLIKTRGQQVTLRCSSQSGHNTVSWYQQALGQGPQFIFQYYREEENGRGNFPPRFSGLQFPNYSSELNVNALELDDSALYLCASSLETSSGANVLTFGAGSRLTVL.

The rearrangement uses TRBV6-5 and TRBJ2-7; TRBD2 matches at 8 bases. J lost 1 base, V lost 8 bases, and 4 bases had no gene match. This CDR3 is 13 amino acids long. The V gene's germline CDR1 is MNHEY and CDR2 SVGAGI. CDR3 nucleotide sequence: TGTGCCAGCCGCGGGGGGATGTCCTACGAGCAGTACTTC. Protein sequence: CASRGGMSYEQYF.

Remarks on this clone: One junction end disagrees with the germline gene, perhaps due to a read error. The V and J genes are TRBV7-7 and TRBJ2-1; 7 positions agree with TRBD2. The CDR3 is made up of 15 amino acids. Germline assignment: CDR1 SSHAT and CDR2 FNYEAQ (reference sequence). CDR3 in DNA: TGTGCTAGCAGCTTGGGGCTAGCGGAGATCAATGAGCAGTTCTTC. Its protein is CASSLGLAEINEQFF. Filled out from reference TRBV7-7 and TRBJ2-1, the complete variable domain reads GAGVSQSPRYKVTKRGQDVTLRCDPISSHATLYWYQQALGQGPEFLTYFNYEAQPDKSGLPSDRFSAERPEGSISTLTIQRTEQRDSAMYRCASSLGLAEINEQFFGPGTRLTVL.